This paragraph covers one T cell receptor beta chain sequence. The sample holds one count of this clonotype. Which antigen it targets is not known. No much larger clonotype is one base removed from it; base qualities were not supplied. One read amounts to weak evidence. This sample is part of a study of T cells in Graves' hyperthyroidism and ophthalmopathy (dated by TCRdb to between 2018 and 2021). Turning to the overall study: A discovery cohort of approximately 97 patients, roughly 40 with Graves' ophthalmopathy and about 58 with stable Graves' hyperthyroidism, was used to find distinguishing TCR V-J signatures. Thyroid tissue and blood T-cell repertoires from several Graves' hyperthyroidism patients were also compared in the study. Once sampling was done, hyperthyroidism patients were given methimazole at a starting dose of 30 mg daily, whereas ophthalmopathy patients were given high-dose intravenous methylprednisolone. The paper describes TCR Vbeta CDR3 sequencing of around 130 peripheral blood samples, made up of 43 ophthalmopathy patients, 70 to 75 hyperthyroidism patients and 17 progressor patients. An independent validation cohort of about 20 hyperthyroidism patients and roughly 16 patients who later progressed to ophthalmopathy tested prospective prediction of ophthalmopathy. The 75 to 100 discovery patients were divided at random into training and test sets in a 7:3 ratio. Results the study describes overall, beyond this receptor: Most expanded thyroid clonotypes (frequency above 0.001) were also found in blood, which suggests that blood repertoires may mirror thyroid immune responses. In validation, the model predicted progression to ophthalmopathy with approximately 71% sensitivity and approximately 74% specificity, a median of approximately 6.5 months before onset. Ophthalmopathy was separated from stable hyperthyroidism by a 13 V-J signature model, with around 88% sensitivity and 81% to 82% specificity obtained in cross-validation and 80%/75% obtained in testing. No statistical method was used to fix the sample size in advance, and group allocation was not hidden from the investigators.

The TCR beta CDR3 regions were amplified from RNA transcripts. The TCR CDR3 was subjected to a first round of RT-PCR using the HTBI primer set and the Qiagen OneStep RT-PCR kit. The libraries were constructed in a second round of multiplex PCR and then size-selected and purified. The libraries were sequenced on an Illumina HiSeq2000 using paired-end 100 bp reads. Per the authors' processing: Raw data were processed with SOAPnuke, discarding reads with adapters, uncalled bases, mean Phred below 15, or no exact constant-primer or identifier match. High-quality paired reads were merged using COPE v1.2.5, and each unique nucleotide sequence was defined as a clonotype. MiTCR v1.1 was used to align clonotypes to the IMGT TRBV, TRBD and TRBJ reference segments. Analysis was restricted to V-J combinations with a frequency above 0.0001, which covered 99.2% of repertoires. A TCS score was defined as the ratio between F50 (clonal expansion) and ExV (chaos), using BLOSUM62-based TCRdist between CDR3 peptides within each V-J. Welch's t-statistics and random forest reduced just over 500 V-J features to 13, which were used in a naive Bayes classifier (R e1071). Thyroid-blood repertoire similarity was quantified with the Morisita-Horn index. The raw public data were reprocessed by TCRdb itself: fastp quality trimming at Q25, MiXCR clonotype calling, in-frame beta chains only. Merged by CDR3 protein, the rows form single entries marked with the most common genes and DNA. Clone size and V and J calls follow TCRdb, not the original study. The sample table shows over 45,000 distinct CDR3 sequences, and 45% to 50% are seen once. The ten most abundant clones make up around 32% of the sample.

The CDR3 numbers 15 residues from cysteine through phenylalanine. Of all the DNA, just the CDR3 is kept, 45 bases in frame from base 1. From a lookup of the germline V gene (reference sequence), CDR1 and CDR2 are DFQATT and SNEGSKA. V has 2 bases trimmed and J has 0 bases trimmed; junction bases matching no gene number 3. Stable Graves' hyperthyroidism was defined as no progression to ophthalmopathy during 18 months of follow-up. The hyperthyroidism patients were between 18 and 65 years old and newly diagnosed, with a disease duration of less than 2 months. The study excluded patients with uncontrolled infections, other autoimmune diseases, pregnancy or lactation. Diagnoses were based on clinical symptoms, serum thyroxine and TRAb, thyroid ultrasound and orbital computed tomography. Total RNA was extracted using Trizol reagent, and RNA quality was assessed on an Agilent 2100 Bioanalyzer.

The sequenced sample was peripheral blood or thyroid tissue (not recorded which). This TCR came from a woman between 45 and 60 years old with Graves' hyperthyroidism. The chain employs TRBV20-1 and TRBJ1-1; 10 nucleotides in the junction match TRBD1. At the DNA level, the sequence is TGCAGTGCTAGATCGACAGGGGGCATGAACACTGAAGCTTTCTTT. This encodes CSARSTGGMNTEAFF.